This is a list of T cell receptor beta chains from one sample in a study of pediatric ulcerative colitis. The assay was immunoSEQ multiplex PCR, and TCRdb's table has in-frame clones only and misses some. Here the sample spans about 15,000 clones, 90% being singletons. Input material: blood. Every receptor here comes from a boy aged 5-17 years with moderate ulcerative colitis. Each CDR3 is given with its conserved first and last residue. Each record gives: D gene, clone size, J gene, V gene, CDR3 DNA, CDR3 protein. D genes are given only for firm matches. Size is stated for part of the rows, as once, few or many counts, or as a class when the clone is expanded.

- | - | TRBJ1-1 | TRBV29-1 | TGCAGCGTTGAAGATCCCCGGGGGCAGAACACTGAAGCTTTCTTT | CSVEDPRGQNTEAFF
TRBD1 | - | TRBJ2-1 | TRBV11-2 | TGTGCCAGCAGCTTAGGCCGTTTCCGGGACAGGGACCTAAATGAGCAGTTCTTC | CASSLGRFRDRDLNEQFF
- | - | TRBJ2-3 | TRBV28 | TGTGCCAGCAAAACCGACAGTTACCGGGCCTACCTCCAGGGAATTGATACGCAGTATTTT | CASKTDSYRAYLQGIDTQYF
- | - | TRBJ1-6 | TRBV13 | TGTGCCAGCAGCTTTACGGGGGATTCACCCCTCCACTTT | CASSFTGDSPLHF
TRBD2 | - | TRBJ2-1 | TRBV18 | TGTGCCAGCTCACTGTATAGCGGGAGTAAGAACAATGAGCAGTTCTTC | CASSLYSGSKNNEQFF
- | - | TRBJ2-7 | TRBV5-6 | TGTGCCAGCAGCTCTAGCAGAAGCTCCTACGAGCAGTACTTC | CASSSSRSSYEQYF
TRBD2 | - | TRBJ2-5 | TRBV29-1 | TGCAGCGCAAGTCAAGCGACTAGCGGGGGTGGGGAGACCCAGTACTTC | CSASQATSGGGETQYF
- | - | TRBJ1-1 | TRBV30 | TGTGCCTGGAGTGAGGACCCGAACACTGAAGCTTTCTTT | CAWSEDPNTEAFF
- | - | TRBJ2-7 | TRBV7-8 | TGTGCCAGCAGCTTATATGCCGAGCAGTACTTC | CASSLYAEQYF
TRBD1 | once | TRBJ1-5 | TRBV27 | TGTGCCAACCCAACCGGGACAGTTAGCAATCAGCCCCAGCATTTT | CANPTGTVSNQPQHF
- | - | TRBJ2-7 | TRBV6-6 | TGTGCCAGCAGTTCATACCTATCGCACGAGCAGTACTTC | CASSSYLSHEQYF
- | - | TRBJ1-2 | TRBV4-1 | TGCGCCAGCAGCCAAGATTTAGGTCGGGGAAAGTATGGCTACACCTTC | CASSQDLGRGKYGYTF
TRBD2 | once | TRBJ2-7 | TRBV19 | TGTGCCAGTAGTACCCCCGGGGGGAAGTCCTACGAGCAGTACTTC | CASSTPGGKSYEQYF
- | - | TRBJ1-2 | TRBV5-1 | TGCGCCAGCAGCTTGAGTCCGGACTATGGCTACACCTTC | CASSLSPDYGYTF
- | - | TRBJ2-7 | TRBV7-6 | TGTGCCAGCAGCTCCACGGGATCCGAGCAGTACTTC | CASSSTGSEQYF
TRBD1 | - | TRBJ1-6 | TRBV19 | TGTGCCAGTAGTATTGGGCAGGGGGTGAGGTGGTCACCCCTCCACTTT | CASSIGQGVRWSPLHF
- | - | TRBJ2-2 | TRBV15 | TGTGCCACCAGCAGAGTCAGCGTCACCTTCACCGGGGAGCTGTTTTTT | CATSRVSVTFTGELFF
TRBD1 | once | TRBJ2-1 | TRBV7-6 | TGTGCCAGCAGCCCAGCCCTAGGGGACAGCTCCTACAATGAGCAGTTCTTC | CASSPALGDSSYNEQFF
- | - | TRBJ2-1 | TRBV6-4 | TGTGCCAGCAGTGACGGCCTAGCGATTGAGCAGTTCTTC | CASSDGLAIEQFF
- | - | TRBJ2-5 | TRBV2 | TGTGCCAGCACCAGGGGCTCGGAGACCCAGTACTTC | CASTRGSETQYF
- | - | TRBJ2-2 | TRBV5-6 | TGTGCCAGCAGCCTTAACACCGGGGAGCTGTTTTTT | CASSLNTGELFF
- | - | TRBJ1-2 | TRBV7-9 | TGTGCCAGCAGCTTAGGGCCGGAGGGGGGAGAAGGCTACACCTTC | CASSLGPEGGEGYTF
TRBD2 | few | TRBJ2-5 | TRBV19 | TGTGCCAGTAGTCCTAGCGGGGGACAAGAGACCCAGTACTTC | CASSPSGGQETQYF
- | - | TRBJ2-3 | TRBV5-1 | TGCGCCAGCACCCTGGGAGCCGGGACAGATACGCAGTATTTT | CASTLGAGTDTQYF
- | - | TRBJ2-4 | TRBV20-1 | TGCAGTGCTAGCGGAGAAAACATTCAGTACTTC | CSASGENIQYF
- | - | TRBJ2-5 | TRBV7-6 | TGTGCCAGCAGCCGACCACAGGAGACCCAGTACTTC | CASSRPQETQYF
TRBD1 | - | TRBJ2-2 | TRBV11-1 | TGTGCCAGCAGCTTAAAGGACAGGGCCCACACCGGGGAGCTGTTTTTT | CASSLKDRAHTGELFF
TRBD2 | once | TRBJ2-4 | TRBV10-3 | TGTGCCATCAGTGAGGCGGGGGTGGAAAACATTCAGTACTTC | CAISEAGVENIQYF
- | - | TRBJ1-2 | TRBV6-6 | TGTGCCAGCAGTTTGAGGGAGAACTATGGCTACACCTTC | CASSLRENYGYTF
- | - | TRBJ1-1 | TRBV5-8 | TGTGCCAGCAGAACGGACAGTTTAGCTGAAGCTTTCTTT | CASRTDSLAEAFF
- | - | TRBJ1-1 | TRBV9 | TGTGCCAGCAGCGCCTACCACCGGCCCGTAACGAACACTGAAGCTTTCTTT | CASSAYHRPVTNTEAFF
TRBD2 | - | TRBJ2-7 | TRBV9 | TGTGCCAGCAGCGTAGACGGGGAGGGAATAACCTACGAGCAGTACTTC | CASSVDGEGITYEQYF
- | - | TRBJ2-2 | TRBV19 | TGTGCCATTACACACAGGAACACCGGGGAGCTGTTTTTT | CAITHRNTGELFF
- | - | TRBJ1-3 | TRBV9 | TGTGCCAGCAGCGTAGTTGGGGACCTTGGAAACACCATATATTTT | CASSVVGDLGNTIYF
- | - | TRBJ1-3 | TRBV2 | TGTGCCAGCAGTGGACCGAGCTCTGGAAACACCATATATTTT | CASSGPSSGNTIYF
- | - | TRBJ2-4 | TRBV5-6 | TGTGCCAGCAGCCACCGGGACCCTCCATACATTCAGTACTTC | CASSHRDPPYIQYF
TRBD1 | - | TRBJ2-4 | TRBV5-6 | TGTGCCAGCAGCTCGTCGACCGGACAGGGGGAAGCCAAAAACATTCAGTACTTC | CASSSSTGQGEAKNIQYF
- | - | TRBJ2-5 | TRBV25-1 | TGTGCCAGCAGTGAAGGGGGGAGAGGGGAGACCCAGTACTTC | CASSEGGRGETQYF
TRBD1 | - | TRBJ2-7 | TRBV7-9 | TGTGCCAGCAGCACAGGACAGGGGGCCTCCAACGAGCAGTACTTC | CASSTGQGASNEQYF
- | - | TRBJ1-5 | TRBV19 | TGTGCCAGTAGTCCGGACAGCTTCAATCAGCCCCAGCATTTT | CASSPDSFNQPQHF